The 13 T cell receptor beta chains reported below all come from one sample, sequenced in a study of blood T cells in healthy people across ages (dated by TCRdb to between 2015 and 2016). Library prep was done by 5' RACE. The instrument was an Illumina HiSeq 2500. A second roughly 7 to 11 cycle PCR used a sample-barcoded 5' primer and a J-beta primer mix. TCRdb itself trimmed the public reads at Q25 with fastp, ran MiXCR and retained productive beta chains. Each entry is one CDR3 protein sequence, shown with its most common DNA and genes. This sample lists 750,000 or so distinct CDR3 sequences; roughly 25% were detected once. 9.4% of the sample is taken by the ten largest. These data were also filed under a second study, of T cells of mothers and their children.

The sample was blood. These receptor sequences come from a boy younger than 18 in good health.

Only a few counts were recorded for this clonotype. The CDR3 region is CATSRHSGANVLTF. The CDR3, as DNA: TGTGCCACCAGTAGGCACTCTGGGGCCAACGTCCTGACTTTC. V gene TRBV15 combines with J gene TRBJ2-6, with D unclear. Germline assignment: CDR1 LNHNV and CDR2 YYDKDF (reference sequence). With 6 bases removed from V and 0 bases from J, the gap between germline ends came to 6 bases. The CDR3 extends over 14 amino acids.

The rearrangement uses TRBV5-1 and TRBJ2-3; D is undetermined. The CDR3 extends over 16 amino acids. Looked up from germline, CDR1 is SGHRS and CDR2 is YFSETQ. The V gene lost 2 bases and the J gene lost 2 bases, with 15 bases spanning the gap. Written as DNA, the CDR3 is TGCGCCAGCAGCTTAACCCTCGGGCAGGTCACAGATACGCAGTATTTT. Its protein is CASSLTLGQVTDTQYF.

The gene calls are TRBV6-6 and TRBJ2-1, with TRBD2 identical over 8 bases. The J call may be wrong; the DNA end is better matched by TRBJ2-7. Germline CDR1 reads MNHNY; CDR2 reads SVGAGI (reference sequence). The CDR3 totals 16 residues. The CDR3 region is CASSYSSSGLSYEQYF. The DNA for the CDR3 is TGTGCCAGCAGTTACTCGTCTAGCGGGTTGTCCTACGAGCAGTACTTC.

CDR3 residues: CSVEDSRDNEKLFF. For the CDR3, the DNA is TGCAGCGTTGAAGATTCGCGGGATAATGAAAAACTGTTTTTT. The V and J genes are TRBV29-1 and TRBJ1-4; D uncertain. The V gene lost 0 bases and the J gene lost 4 bases, with 9 bases spanning the gap. Germline CDR1 and CDR2: SQVTM and ANQGSEA. CDR3 length: 14 residues.

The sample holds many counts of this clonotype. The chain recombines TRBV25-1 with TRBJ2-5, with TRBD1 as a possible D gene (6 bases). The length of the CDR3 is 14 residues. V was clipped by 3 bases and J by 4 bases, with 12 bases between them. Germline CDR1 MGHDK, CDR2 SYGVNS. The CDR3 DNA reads TGTGCCAGCAGTGAGGCAGGGGATAGAGAGACCCAGTACTTC. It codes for CASSEAGDRETQYF.

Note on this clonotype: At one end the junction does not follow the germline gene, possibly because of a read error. This chain's CDR3 is CASSSQGLVADAQYF. DNA of the CDR3: TGTGCCAGCAGTAGCCAGGGTTTGGTCGCAGATGCGCAGTATTTT. V is TRBV12-3 or TRBV12-4 and J is TRBJ2-3; the D gene is possibly TRBD1 (5 bases). The CDR3 has 15 amino acids.

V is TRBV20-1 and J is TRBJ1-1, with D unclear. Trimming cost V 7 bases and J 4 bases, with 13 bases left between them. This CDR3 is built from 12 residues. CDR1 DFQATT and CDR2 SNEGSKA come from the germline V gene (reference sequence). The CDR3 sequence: CSGGGEGTEAFF. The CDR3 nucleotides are TGCAGTGGGGGTGGTGAGGGCACTGAAGCTTTCTTT.

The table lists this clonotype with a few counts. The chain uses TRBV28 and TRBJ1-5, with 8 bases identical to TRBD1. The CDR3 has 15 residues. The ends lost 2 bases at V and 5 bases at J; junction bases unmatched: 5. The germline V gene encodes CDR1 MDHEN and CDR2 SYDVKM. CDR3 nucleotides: TGTGCCAGCAGTTTAAAGGACAGGGAATATCAGCCCCAGCATTTT. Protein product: CASSLKDREYQPQHF.

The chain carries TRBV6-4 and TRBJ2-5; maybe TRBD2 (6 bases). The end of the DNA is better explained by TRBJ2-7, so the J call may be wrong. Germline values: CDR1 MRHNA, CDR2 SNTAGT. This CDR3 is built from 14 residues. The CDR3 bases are TGTGCCAGCAGTCTGACTAGTTTTGCGGTCGAGCAGTACTTC. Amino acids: CASSLTSFAVEQYF.

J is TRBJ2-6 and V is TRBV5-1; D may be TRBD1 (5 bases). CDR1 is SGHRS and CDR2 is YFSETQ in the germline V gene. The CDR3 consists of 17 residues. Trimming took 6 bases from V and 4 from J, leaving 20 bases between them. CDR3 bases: TGCGCCAGCAACTCCCCTCCCGCAGGGCCCGGGGCCAACGTCCTGACTTTC. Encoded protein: CASNSPPAGPGANVLTF.

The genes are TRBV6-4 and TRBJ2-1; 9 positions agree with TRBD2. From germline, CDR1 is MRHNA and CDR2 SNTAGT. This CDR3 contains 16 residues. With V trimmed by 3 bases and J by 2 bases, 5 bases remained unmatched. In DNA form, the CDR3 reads TGTGCCAGCAGTGAGGTGCTAGCGGGGACCTACAATGAGCAGTTCTTC. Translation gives CASSEVLAGTYNEQFF.

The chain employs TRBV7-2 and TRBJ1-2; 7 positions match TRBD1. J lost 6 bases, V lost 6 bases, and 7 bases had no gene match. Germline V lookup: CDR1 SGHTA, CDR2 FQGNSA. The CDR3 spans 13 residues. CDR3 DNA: TGTGCCAGCAGAAGGGAAGGGGGCAATGGCTACACCTTC. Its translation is CASRREGGNGYTF.

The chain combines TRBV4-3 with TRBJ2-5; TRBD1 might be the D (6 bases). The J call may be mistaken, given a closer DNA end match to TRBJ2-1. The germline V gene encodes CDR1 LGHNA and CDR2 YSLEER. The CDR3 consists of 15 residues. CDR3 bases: TGCGCCAGCAGCCAAGAACAGGGTACCTACAATGAGCAGTTCTTC. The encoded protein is CASSQEQGTYNEQFF.